Sequencing of this TCR beta chain was carried out in a study of T cells after yellow fever vaccination. MiXCR was run by TCRdb on the 5' RACE reads, yielding one entry per CDR3 protein. In the table there are around 500,000 distinct CDR3 sequences, about a fifth of which are singletons. CDR1 is SGHRS and CDR2 is YFSETQ in the germline V gene. The V gene lost 3 bases and the J gene lost 2 bases, with 10 bases spanning the gap. The CDR3 has 14 amino acids. The genes are TRBV5-1 and TRBJ2-3; D is ambiguous. This specimen consisted of PBMCs, obtained 20 to 25 days after the first yellow fever vaccination. The receptor was isolated from a man aged 18 to 30 who received the YFV17D yellow fever vaccine. In nucleotides, the CDR3 is TGCGCCAGCAGCTGGTCAGATAACACAGATACGCAGTATTTT. Residues: CASSWSDNTDTQYF. Based on the CDR3 plus reference TRBV5-1 and TRBJ2-3, the full variable domain is KAGVTQTPRYLIKTRGQQVTLSCSPISGHRSVSWYQQTPGQGLQFLFEYFSETQRNKGNFPGRFSGRQFSNSRSEMNVSTLELGDSALYLCASSWSDNTDTQYFGPGTRLTVL.